This TCR beta chain was captured in a study of cytomegalovirus exposure and HLA in healthy donors. Study-level points and caveats: A later analysis found most CMV-associated TCR beta chains apparently HLA-restricted.

PCR employed 60 Vbeta and 13 Jbeta primers. Only in-frame clones appear in the TCRdb table, and some are missing; sequencing was by immunoSEQ multiplex PCR. The table records more than 150,000 clones, more than 75% of them present only once. On this clone itself: Antigen specificity is unknown.

The sequence came from a girl under three years old in good health and CMV-seronegative. The sample comprised PBMCs.

The CDR3 DNA reads as TGTGCCAGCAGTGACGAACCGAGAGGACAGGGTCGTTACAATGAGCAGTTCTTC. Protein: CASSDEPRGQGRYNEQFF. The V gene is TRBV6-1, the J gene TRBJ2-1; 8 nucleotides align to TRBD1. J gave up 4 bases and V 3 bases, and 14 bases lay outside the gene matches. Germline V gene data show CDR1 as MNHNS and CDR2 as SASEGT. CDR3 length: 18 residues.